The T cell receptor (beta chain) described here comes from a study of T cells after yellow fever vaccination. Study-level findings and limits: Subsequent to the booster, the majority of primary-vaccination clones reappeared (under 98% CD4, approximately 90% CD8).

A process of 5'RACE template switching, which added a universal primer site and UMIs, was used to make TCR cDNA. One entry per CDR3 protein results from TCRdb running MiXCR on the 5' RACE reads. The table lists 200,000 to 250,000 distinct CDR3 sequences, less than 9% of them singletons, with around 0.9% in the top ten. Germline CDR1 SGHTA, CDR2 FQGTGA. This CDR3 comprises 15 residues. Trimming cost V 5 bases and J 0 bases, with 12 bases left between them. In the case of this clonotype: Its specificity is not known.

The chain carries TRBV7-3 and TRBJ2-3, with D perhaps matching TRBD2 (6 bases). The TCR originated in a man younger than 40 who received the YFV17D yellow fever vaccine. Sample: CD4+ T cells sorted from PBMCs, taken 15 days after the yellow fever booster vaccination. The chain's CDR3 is CASSPLGTSTDTQYF. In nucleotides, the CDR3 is TGTGCCAGCAGCCCCCTAGGGACTAGCACAGATACGCAGTATTTT.